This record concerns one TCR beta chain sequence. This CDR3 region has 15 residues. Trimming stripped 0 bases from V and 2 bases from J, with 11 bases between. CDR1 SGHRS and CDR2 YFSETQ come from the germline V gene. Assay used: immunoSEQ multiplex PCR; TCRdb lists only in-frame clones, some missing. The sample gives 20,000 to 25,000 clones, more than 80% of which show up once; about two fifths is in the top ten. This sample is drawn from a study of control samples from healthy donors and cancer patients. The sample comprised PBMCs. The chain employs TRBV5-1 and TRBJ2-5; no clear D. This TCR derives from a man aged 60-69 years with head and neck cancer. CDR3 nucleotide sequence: TGCGCCAGCAGCTTGGGGCAGGCTCCACAAGAGACCCAGTACTTC. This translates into CASSLGQAPQETQYF. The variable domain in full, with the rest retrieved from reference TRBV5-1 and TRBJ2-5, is KAGVTQTPRYLIKTRGQQVTLSCSPISGHRSVSWYQQTPGQGLQFLFEYFSETQRNKGNFPGRFSGRQFSNSRSEMNVSTLELGDSALYLCASSLGQAPQETQYFGPGTRLLVL.